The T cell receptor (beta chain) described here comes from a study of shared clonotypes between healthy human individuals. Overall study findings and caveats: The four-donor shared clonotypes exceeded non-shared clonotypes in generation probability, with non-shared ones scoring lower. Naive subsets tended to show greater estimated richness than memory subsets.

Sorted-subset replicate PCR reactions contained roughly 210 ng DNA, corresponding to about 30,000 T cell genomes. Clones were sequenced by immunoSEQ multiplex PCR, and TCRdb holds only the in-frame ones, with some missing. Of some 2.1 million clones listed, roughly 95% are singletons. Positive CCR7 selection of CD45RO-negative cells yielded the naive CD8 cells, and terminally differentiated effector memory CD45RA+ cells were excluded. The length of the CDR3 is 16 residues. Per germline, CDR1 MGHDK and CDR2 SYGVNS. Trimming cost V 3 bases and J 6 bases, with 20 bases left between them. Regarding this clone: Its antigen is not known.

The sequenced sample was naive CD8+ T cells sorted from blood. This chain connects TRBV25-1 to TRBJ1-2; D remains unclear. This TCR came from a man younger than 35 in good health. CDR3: CASSDSLAGLWDGYTF. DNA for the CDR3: TGTGCCAGCAGTGACTCCCTGGCAGGTCTTTGGGATGGCTACACCTTC.